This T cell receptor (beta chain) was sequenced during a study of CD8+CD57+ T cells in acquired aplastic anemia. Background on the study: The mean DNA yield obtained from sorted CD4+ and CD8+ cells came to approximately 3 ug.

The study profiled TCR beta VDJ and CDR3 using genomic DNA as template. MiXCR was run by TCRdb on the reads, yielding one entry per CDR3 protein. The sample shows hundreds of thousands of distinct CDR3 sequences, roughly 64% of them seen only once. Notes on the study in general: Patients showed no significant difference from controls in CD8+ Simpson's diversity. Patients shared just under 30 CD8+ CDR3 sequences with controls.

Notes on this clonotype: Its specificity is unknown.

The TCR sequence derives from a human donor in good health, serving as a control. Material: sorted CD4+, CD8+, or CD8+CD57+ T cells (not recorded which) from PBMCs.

The CDR3 protein is CASRRTGFSYEQYF. The CDR3, as DNA: TGTGCCAGCAGACGCACAGGGTTCTCCTACGAGCAGTACTTC. V and J are TRBV12-3 or TRBV12-4 and TRBJ2-7, with a possible D match to TRBD1 (6 bases). The CDR3 has 14 residues. Between the trimmed V and J ends, which lost 6 bases and 0 bases, there was a span of 12 bases.